This section outlines one T cell receptor (beta chain) sequence together with its context. Reprocessing the 5' RACE reads, TCRdb reports a single entry for every CDR3 protein and omits DNA. Reported are about 330,000 distinct CDR3 sequences; the ten largest clones contain 2% to 2.5%. The source of the sample is a study of monozygotic twins with inflammatory bowel disease. This TCR came from a human donor with ulcerative colitis or Crohn's disease, or a healthy co-twin of an affected twin (not recorded which). Source material: blood.

CDR3 region: CATSRDRTGASTDTQYF. The chain employs TRBV15 and TRBJ2-3. Germline CDR1 reads LNHNV; CDR2 reads YYDKDF (reference sequence). This CDR3 region has 17 residues. The full variable domain, completed using reference TRBV15 and TRBJ2-3, is DAMVIQNPRYQVTQFGKPVTLSCSQTLNHNVMYWYQQKSSQAPKLLFHYYDKDFNNEADTPDNFQSRRPNTSFCFLDIRSPGLGDTAMYLCATSRDRTGASTDTQYFGPGTRLTVL.